These 23 T cell receptor beta chains were all obtained from the same sample, sequenced in a study of chemoradiotherapy in HPV16-positive cancers. Repertoires were generated with immunoSEQ multiplex PCR, while TCRdb's copy carries only in-frame clones and drops some. The sample contains some 6,000 clones, 75% to 90% of which appear only once. The specimen was tumor tissue, collected from a patient who underwent chemoradiotherapy. The receptor source for this set is a human donor with HPV-associated anogenital cancer.

This clone was picked up a small number of times. The rearrangement joins TRBV6-6 to TRBJ1-2; the D is unclear. V shed 8 bases and J shed 8 bases, with 15 bases lying between them. The CDR3 covers 12 residues. CDR1 is MNHNY and CDR2 is SVGAGI in the germline V gene (reference sequence). CDR3 in DNA: TGTGCCAGCGGAGGATCAGCGGGAGGCTACACCTTC. Translated: CASGGSAGGYTF.

The rearrangement uses TRBV6-8 and TRBJ2-4; D might be TRBD1 (6 bases). The ends were cut back, 4 bases at V and 8 bases at J, with 15 bases in the middle. This CDR3 is built from 14 residues. Germline-derived CDR1 and CDR2 are MNHGY and SAAAGT. The CDR3 nucleotides read TGTGCCAGCAGTTTCAGGGGTCCGGTGCACATTCAGTACTTC. Encoded protein: CASSFRGPVHIQYF.

The chain carries TRBV18 and TRBJ1-5, with D tentatively TRBD1 (6 bases). CDR3 length: 13 residues. Germline CDR1 is KGHSH and CDR2 is LQKENI. The V gene lost 3 bases and the J gene lost 6 bases, with 9 bases spanning the gap. The CDR3 sequence is CASSPQGPQPQHF. The CDR3 DNA is TGTGCCAGCTCACCCCAGGGGCCTCAGCCCCAGCATTTT.

By its share, this clone is medium-sized (0.01 to 0.1%). The V call is TRBV23-1, the J call TRBJ1-3; D is uncertain. TRBV23-1 is flagged as an ORF with uncertain function. This CDR3 is 8 amino acids long. V was clipped by 10 bases and J by 15 bases, with 10 bases between them. The CDR3 is CAIRPPYF. The CDR3 bases are TGCGCCATCCGTCCCCCATATTTT.

CDR3 amino acids: CASSSFPEDTQYF. The CDR3 nucleotides read TGTGCCAGCAGCTCCTTCCCGGAAGATACGCAGTATTTT. The chain employs TRBV11-2 and TRBJ2-3; D not certain. Trimming removed 4 bases at V and 5 bases at J, with 10 bases between. Germline V CDR1 and CDR2: SGHAT, FQNNGV. CDR3 length: 13 amino acids.

This rearrangement joins TRBV6-4 to TRBJ2-2; no clear D gene. Germline CDR1 and CDR2: MRHNA and SNTAGT. The CDR3 is 14 amino acids. Trimming stripped 3 bases from V and 4 bases from J, with 9 bases between. This chain's CDR3 is CASSEELATGELFF. Here the CDR3 DNA reads TGTGCCAGCAGTGAAGAGTTAGCCACCGGGGAGCTGTTTTTT.

This clone was found once. The chain employs TRBV11-3 and TRBJ2-5; tentative D call: TRBD1 (6 bases). This CDR3 is built from 13 residues. V lost 10 bases and J lost 3, with 15 bases in between. Per the germline V gene, CDR1 is SGHNT and CDR2 is YENEEA. CDR3 in amino acids: CATGHPKKETQYF. CDR3 in DNA: TGTGCCACGGGACACCCAAAGAAAGAGACCCAGTACTTC.

Turning to this clone: Its ends do not fully match the called genes, so a read error is possible. This chain joins TRBV7-7 and TRBJ2-2; D perhaps matches TRBD2 (6 bases). The germline CDR1 and CDR2 sequences are SSHAT and FNYEAQ (reference sequence). The CDR3 is 15 residues long. In nucleotides, the CDR3 is TGTGCTAGCAGCCAAAGGGTAGCGGCCACCGGGGAGCTGTTTTTT. Translating gives CASSQRVAATGELFF. Variable domain in full (rest from reference TRBV7-7 and TRBJ2-2): GAGVSQSPRYKVTKRGQDVTLRCDPISSHATLYWYQQALGQGPEFLTYFNYEAQPDKSGLPSDRFSAERPEGSISTLTIQRTEQRDSAMYRCASSQRVAATGELFFGEGSRLTVL.

The chain carries TRBV7-8 and TRBJ2-7; D unclear. Per the germline V gene, CDR1 is SGHVS and CDR2 is FQNEAQ. The V and J ends lost 3 bases and 0 bases respectively, with 9 bases between them. The CDR3 totals 14 residues. Here the CDR3 DNA reads TGTGCCAGCAGCTTGACAAGTGGCTCCTACGAGCAGTACTTC. Its protein is CASSLTSGSYEQYF.

The CDR3 loop reads CASSHTRLPGIGDTQYF. CDR3 DNA: TGTGCCAGCAGCCATACAAGACTTCCTGGGATTGGAGATACGCAGTATTTT. This chain uses TRBV5-6 with TRBJ2-3, with D hard to call. Germline CDR1 is SGHDT and CDR2 is YYEEEE. Trimming removed 4 bases from V and 5 bases from J, with 23 bases in between. CDR3 size: 17 residues. Complete variable domain (other parts from reference TRBV5-6 and TRBJ2-3): DAGVTQSPTHLIKTRGQQVTLRCSPKSGHDTVSWYQQALGQGPQFIFQYYEEEERQRGNFPDRFSGHQFPNYSSELNVNALLLGDSALYLCASSHTRLPGIGDTQYFGPGTRLTVL.

V and J are TRBV9 and TRBJ1-2; D is unresolved. The V gene lost 3 bases and the J gene lost 8 bases, with 20 bases spanning the gap. This CDR3 has 15 residues. Per germline, CDR1 SGDLS and CDR2 YYNGEE. CDR3 sequence (DNA): TGTGCCAGCAGCGCCGCCGGACTTAAGTTTGGCGGCTACACCTTC. Amino acids: CASSAAGLKFGGYTF.

The chain has TRBV11-3 and TRBJ2-7; D might be TRBD2 (5 bases). Germline V gene lookup returns CDR1 SGHNT and CDR2 YENEEA. Deletions cut 5 bases from V and 6 bases from J, with 11 bases between. This CDR3 comprises 12 residues. CDR3 in amino acids: CASSPRGSEQYF. The CDR3 nucleotides read TGTGCCAGCAGCCCACGGGGAAGCGAGCAGTACTTC.

The chain joins TRBV4-2 to TRBJ2-3; a weak D match, TRBD1 (5 bases). V was trimmed by 1 base and J by 0 bases, leaving 11 bases between them. The germline CDR1 and CDR2 sequences are LGHNA and YNFKEQ. The CDR3 extends over 16 amino acids. The CDR3 bases are TGTGCCAGCAGCCAAGGGACACAAATTAGCACAGATACGCAGTATTTT. This codes for CASSQGTQISTDTQYF.

The gene calls are TRBV30 and TRBJ2-3; D unclear. Germline values: CDR1 GTSNPN, CDR2 SVGIG (reference sequence). The V end lost 0 bases, the J end lost 3 bases, and 7 bases lay between the germline ends. This CDR3 contains 13 residues. The CDR3 sequence is CAWSVVGTDTQYF. CDR3 bases: TGTGCCTGGAGTGTAGTCGGAACAGATACGCAGTATTTT.

This clone appeared a single time. V usage is TRBV11-2 and J usage is TRBJ2-1; TRBD2 aligns across 9 bases. Germline CDR1 SGHAT, CDR2 FQNNGV. The CDR3 extends over 18 amino acids. V was clipped by 5 bases and J by 7 bases; unmatched bases: 18. CDR3 DNA sequence: TGTGCCAGCAGCCCGGGACTCGGGTTAGCGGGAGCCGCTAATGAGCAGTTCTTC. Its protein product is CASSPGLGLAGAANEQFF.

The V call is TRBV10-2, the J call TRBJ2-4, with D possibly matching TRBD1 (6 bases). V lost 3 bases, J lost 6 bases, and 12 bases lay in between. The germline V gene encodes CDR1 WSHSY and CDR2 SAAADI. The CDR3 sequence is 14 residues long. CDR3 bases: TGCGCCAGCAGTGACGTTGGGACAACAAACATTCAGTACTTC. It codes for CASSDVGTTNIQYF.

Written as DNA, the CDR3 is TGTGCCATCAGTCAACAGGAGAATCAGCCCCAGCATTTT. It encodes CAISQQENQPQHF. The J gene is TRBJ1-5, the V gene TRBV10-3, with D tentatively TRBD1 (5 bases). Germline loops: CDR1 ENHRY, CDR2 SYGVKD. Trimming left V 5 bases short and J 4 bases short, with 9 bases between. This CDR3 has 13 amino acids.

This chain links TRBV6-1 with TRBJ1-2; D gene unclear. This CDR3 is built from 13 residues. Germline CDR1 is MNHNS and CDR2 is SASEGT. The V end was cut by 3 bases, the J end by 4 bases, with 9 bases between. The DNA of the CDR3 is TGTGCCAGCAGTGACCCAACAACCTATGGCTACACCTTC. Protein: CASSDPTTYGYTF.

The chain recombines TRBV6-5 with TRBJ1-1, with D uncertain. The ends were cut back, 7 bases at V and 0 bases at J, with 3 bases in the middle. In germline, CDR1 is MNHEY, CDR2 SVGAGI. The CDR3 totals 11 residues. CDR3 loop: CASILNTEAFF. Written as DNA, the CDR3 is TGTGCCAGCATCTTGAACACTGAAGCTTTCTTT.

The V gene is TRBV14, the J gene TRBJ2-7; TRBD1 is a possible D gene (6 bases). In germline, CDR1 is SGHDN, CDR2 FVKESK. V was shortened by 2 bases and J by 7 bases, with 15 bases between the two germline ends. This CDR3 contains 14 residues. CDR3 bases: TGTGCCAGCAGCCAATATCTGGACAGTAGTGAGCAGTACTTC. This sequence encodes CASSQYLDSSEQYF. Full variable domain (missing parts from reference TRBV14 and TRBJ2-7): EAGVTQFPSHSVIEKGQTVTLRCDPISGHDNLYWYRRVMGKEIKFLLHFVKESKQDESGMPNNRFLAERTGGTYSTLKVQPAELEDSGVYFCASSQYLDSSEQYFGPGTRLTVT.

The chain is built from TRBV27 and TRBJ1-2; 11 bases match TRBD1. Trimming took 5 bases from V and 4 from J; bases not matched to a gene: 6. The CDR3 covers 15 residues. The germline gives CDR1 MNHEY, CDR2 SMNVEV (reference sequence). The CDR3 DNA follows: TGTGCCAGCAGTCAGCGGACAGGGGGCGGCTATGGCTACACCTTC. Protein: CASSQRTGGGYGYTF.

This clone was recorded once. V and J are TRBV6-1 and TRBJ2-1; no firm D call. V lost 2 bases and J lost 6, with 8 bases in between. The germline V gene encodes CDR1 MNHNS and CDR2 SASEGT. The length of the CDR3 is 13 residues. Here the CDR3 DNA reads TGTGCCAGCAGTGAATTCTTGCCCAATGAGCAGTTCTTC. It encodes CASSEFLPNEQFF.

The J gene is TRBJ2-7, the V gene TRBV30, with D possibly TRBD2 on 5 matching bases. The CDR3 sequence is 14 residues long. Per germline, CDR1 GTSNPN and CDR2 SVGIG (reference sequence). Trimming took off 0 bases at V and 2 bases at J, with 11 bases between the two ends. CDR3 residues: CAWSVQSGTYEQYF. Here the CDR3 DNA reads TGTGCCTGGAGTGTACAAAGCGGCACCTACGAGCAGTACTTC.